Below, 27 T cell receptor beta chains from the same sample are listed, as sequenced in a study of T cell clonality in common variable immunodeficiency. The method was immunoSEQ multiplex PCR; TCRdb's version includes in-frame clones alone and lacks a portion of them. This sample includes some 60,000 clones with no singletons; its ten biggest clones take up around 1.6%. Sequencing was carried out using peripheral blood mononuclear cells. These receptors came from a person between 18 and 75 years old in good health.

This clone has a count of ten or more. The read finishes 3 residues shy of the CDR3 end, and the germline J gene is used to complete it. This chain connects TRBV20-1 to TRBJ2-1, with 10 bases fitting TRBD1. With V trimmed by 3 bases and J by 2 bases, 1 base remained unmatched. From germline, CDR1 is DFQATT and CDR2 SNEGSKA (reference sequence). This CDR3 is 14 amino acids long. CDR3 loop: CSARGTGAYNEQFF. The sequenced part of the CDR3 DNA is TGCAGTGCTAGGGGGACAGGGGCCTACAATGAG.

There are many counts of this clone. The read ends 3 residues early relative to the CDR3; the germline J gene fills the gap. The chain links TRBV28 to TRBJ2-3; 10 bases line up with TRBD2. Germline V gives CDR1 MDHEN, CDR2 SYDVKM. V trimming: 10 bases; J trimming: 4 bases; junction bases outside the gene matches: 8. The CDR3 is 14 amino acids. The CDR3 bases that were read are TGTGCCATAAGTAGCGGGAGGACTTCAGATACG. Translation: CAISSGRTSDT. The full CDR3 protein is CAISSGRTSDTQYF.

This clone was observed at least ten times. The read ends 3 residues early relative to the CDR3; the germline J gene fills the gap. The chain joins TRBV12-3 or TRBV12-4 to TRBJ1-4; TRBD1 matches at 7 bases. Losses at the gene ends were 6 bases for V and 7 bases for J; bases not matched to a gene: 8. CDR3 length: 14 amino acids. CDR3 sequence reads: CASSLTGFGEKLFF. The sequenced CDR3 bases are TGTGCCAGCAGCCTGACAGGGTTTGGTGAAAAA.

In its sample, this clone was seen many times. The CDR3 goes on 3 residues after the read ends, and that part is filled in from the germline J gene. This chain joins TRBV10-3 and TRBJ2-1, with 8 bases aligning to TRBD2. CDR1 is ENHRY, CDR2 SYGVKD, per germline. V trimming: 4 bases; J trimming: 2 bases; junction bases outside the gene matches: 10. The CDR3 has 17 residues. The CDR3: CAISGSGSGETYNEQFF. CDR3 bases read: TGTGCCATCAGTGGGTCGGGTAGCGGGGAGACCTACAATGAG.

This clone was observed at least ten times. Coverage ceases 3 residues before the CDR3 finishes, and the germline J gene fills in the end. The V gene is TRBV29-1, the J gene TRBJ2-3, with TRBD2 matching 7 bases. With V trimmed by 6 bases and J by 0 bases, 6 bases remained unmatched. Germline CDR1 SQVTM, CDR2 ANQGSEA. CDR3 size: 14 residues. CDR3 DNA, as far as it was read: TGCAGCGTGGTACTACTAGCGAGCACAGATACG. Amino acids: CSVVLLASTDT. The entire CDR3 reads CSVVLLASTDTQYF.

This clone was seen ten or more times. The CDR3 goes on 3 residues after the read ends, and that part is filled in from the germline J gene. The chain combines TRBV7-8 with TRBJ2-5; D gene ambiguous. Germline-derived CDR1 and CDR2 are SGHVS and FQNEAQ. V was pared by 2 bases and J by 3 bases, with 7 bases between. The CDR3 runs 13 residues. CDR3 DNA (partial): TGTGCCAGCAGCTTATACTCGAAAGAGACC. Translating gives CASSLYSKET. The full-length CDR3 reads as CASSLYSKETQYF. Full variable domain (outside the CDR3, taken from reference TRBV7-8 and TRBJ2-5): GAGVSQSPRYKVAKRGQDVALRCDPISGHVSLFWYQQALGQGPEFLTYFQNEAQLDKSGLPSDRFFAERPEGSVSTLKIQRTQQEDSAVYLCASSLYSKETQYFGPGTRLLVL.

This clone has ten or more counts. The missing CDR3 end, 3 residues past where the read stops, is filled in from the germline J gene. This chain connects TRBV20-1 to TRBJ1-6, with a tentative D call TRBD1 (6 bases). From germline, CDR1 is DFQATT and CDR2 SNEGSKA (reference sequence). V shed 6 bases and J shed 10 bases, with 13 bases lying between them. This CDR3 spans 12 amino acids. CDR3 DNA (partial): TGCAGTGCGCATACAGGGAGGTCACCC. This sequence encodes CSAHTGRSP. In full, the CDR3 is CSAHTGRSPLHF.

This clone has only a few counts. The read terminates 3 residues ahead of where the CDR3 ends, so the germline J gene completes it. V gene TRBV11-1 combines with J gene TRBJ2-7, with 7 bases lining up with TRBD2. This CDR3 contains 15 residues. Per the germline V gene, CDR1 is SGHAT and CDR2 is FQDESV (reference sequence). With 3 bases clipped from V and 5 bases from J, the junction kept 10 bases outside the gene matches. Incomplete CDR3 DNA: TGTGCCAGCAGCTTGGCGGGAGATCCCTCGGACGAG. Protein sequence: CASSLAGDPSDE. The entire CDR3 protein is CASSLAGDPSDEQYF.

This clone was observed many times. The read halts 3 residues ahead of the CDR3 end, with the missing end drawn from the germline J gene. The gene calls are TRBV5-1 and TRBJ1-1; tentative D call: TRBD1 (5 bases). Trimming stripped 4 bases from V and 0 bases from J, with 16 bases between. Germline CDR1 is SGHRS and CDR2 is YFSETQ. This CDR3 is built from 16 residues. The CDR3 sequence: CASSLDSFRMNTEAFF. CDR3 DNA, as far as it was read: TGCGCCAGCAGCCTCGACAGTTTTCGCATGAACACTGAA. Variable domain in full (rest from reference TRBV5-1 and TRBJ1-1): KAGVTQTPRYLIKTRGQQVTLSCSPISGHRSVSWYQQTPGQGLQFLFEYFSETQRNKGNFPGRFSGRQFSNSRSEMNVSTLELGDSALYLCASSLDSFRMNTEAFFGQGTRLTVV.

This clone appeared a few times. The CDR3 extends 3 residues past the end of the read, so its final part is completed from the germline J gene. This chain links TRBV30 with TRBJ1-1; D is uncertain. The CDR3 totals 13 residues. CDR1 GTSNPN and CDR2 SVGIG come from the germline V gene (reference sequence). This CDR3 reads CAWSVGQQSEAFF. CDR3 bases read: TGTGCCTGGAGTGTTGGTCAACAGTCAGAG.

Worth noting for this clone: The DNA ends 3 residues before the CDR3 does, and the rest of the CDR3 is filled in from the germline J gene. This rearrangement joins TRBV6-2 or TRBV6-3 to TRBJ1-1; the D is unclear. Per germline, CDR1 MNHEY and CDR2 SVGEGT. V gave up 7 bases and J gave up 4 bases, with 10 bases separating them. The CDR3 is 12 residues long. CDR3 amino acids: CASNFGVTEAFF. Incomplete CDR3 DNA: TGTGCCAGCAACTTCGGGGTCACTGAA.

The table lists this clone with many counts. The observed sequence ends 3 residues before the CDR3 terminus, with the missing tail filled in from the germline J gene. The V and J genes are TRBV2 and TRBJ2-3, with 9 bases that match TRBD1. V was clipped by 0 bases and J by 5 bases; unmatched bases: 6. CDR1 and CDR2 (germline): SNHLY, FYNNEI. The CDR3 is 16 amino acids. The part of the CDR3 DNA that was read is TGTGCCAGCAGTGAAGCGACAGGGGGAAGGGGAGATACG. Amino acids: CASSEATGGRGDT. The full CDR3 reads CASSEATGGRGDTQYF.

This clone was counted many times. The read comes to an end 3 residues before the CDR3 does, leaving the germline J gene to fill in the end. The J gene is TRBJ2-7, the V gene TRBV6-2 or TRBV6-3; 13 bases agree with TRBD2. The CDR3 has 15 amino acids. V was pared by 6 bases and J by 2 bases, with 4 bases of the junction left unmatched. The germline gives CDR1 MNHEY, CDR2 SVGEGT. CDR3 bases read: TGTGCCAGCAGGGCAGGGACTAGCGGGACCTACGAG. Residues: CASRAGTSGTYE. In full, the CDR3 reads CASRAGTSGTYEQYF.

This clone showed up many times. The CDR3 end lies 3 residues beyond the end of the read and is filled in from the germline J gene. The J gene is TRBJ1-1, the V gene TRBV18; 9 nucleotides match TRBD1. With V trimmed by 2 bases and J by 4 bases, 5 bases remained unmatched. This CDR3 has 15 residues. Germline V gene lookup returns CDR1 KGHSH and CDR2 LQKENI. CDR3: CASSPDRGGGTEAFF. CDR3 DNA (partial): TGTGCCAGCTCACCAGACAGGGGGGGTGGCACTGAA.

This clone was observed many times. The CDR3 end is not reached by the read, which stops 3 residues before it; the germline J gene fills it in. The rearrangement uses TRBV28 and TRBJ1-1; TRBD1 aligns across 7 bases. Germline-derived CDR1 and CDR2 are MDHEN and SYDVKM. Trimming at V came to 3 bases and at J to 4 bases, leaving 5 bases not matched to a gene. The CDR3 covers 14 residues. The CDR3 DNA, read in part, is TGTGCCAGCAGTTTTAGAGGGGGCGTCACTGAA. Translating it yields CASSFRGGVTE. The complete CDR3 reads CASSFRGGVTEAFF.

In this sample, this clone turned up many times. From the germline J gene comes the end of the CDR3, since the read stops 3 residues before it. The chain joins TRBV20-1 to TRBJ1-1; 9 bases agree with TRBD1. The CDR3 spans 14 residues. Germline lookup yields CDR1 DFQATT and CDR2 SNEGSKA (reference sequence). The V and J ends lost 8 bases and 6 bases, in that order; junction bases with no gene match: 13. The covered CDR3 bases are TGCAGTCGCCTGCGAACAGGGGGCAAGGCTGAA. Translation gives CSRLRTGGKAE. The full CDR3 protein is CSRLRTGGKAEAFF.

Of note for this clone: The DNA ends 3 residues before the CDR3 does, and the rest of the CDR3 is filled in from the germline J gene. The chain is built from TRBV11-3 and TRBJ1-1; 7 nucleotides agree with TRBD1. With V trimmed by 4 bases and J by 2 bases, 7 bases remained unmatched. This CDR3 is 15 amino acids long. Germline-derived CDR1 and CDR2 are SGHNT and YENEEA. The sequenced CDR3 bases are TGTGCCAGCAGCTGGACGACAGGGATTAACACTGAA. Protein product: CASSWTTGINTE. The whole CDR3 protein reads CASSWTTGINTEAFF.

This clone was counted ten times or more. The CDR3 end lies 3 residues beyond the end of the read and is filled in from the germline J gene. The gene calls are TRBV7-9 and TRBJ2-7; D is possibly TRBD2 (7 bases). This CDR3 region has 15 residues. Germline loops: CDR1 SEHNR, CDR2 FQNEAQ (reference sequence). V was pared by 2 bases and J by 3 bases, with 14 bases between. The CDR3 loop reads CASSLIGGGGYEQYF. CDR3 DNA, as far as it was read: TGTGCCAGCAGCTTAATTGGGGGAGGGGGCTACGAG.

This clone was detected many times. The observed sequence ends 3 residues before the CDR3 terminus, with the missing tail filled in from the germline J gene. The chain uses TRBV7-6 and TRBJ2-1, with 9 nucleotides matching TRBD2. The CDR3 has 16 amino acids. The germline gives CDR1 SGHVS, CDR2 FNYEAQ. The ends lost 3 bases at V and 0 bases at J; junction bases unmatched: 3. The CDR3 bases that were read are TGTGCCAGCAGCTTGACTAGCGGCAACTCCTACAATGAG. Its protein is CASSLTSGNSYNE. The whole CDR3 protein reads CASSLTSGNSYNEQFF.

This clone was counted many times. The read falls 3 residues short of the CDR3 end, and the missing part is taken from the germline J gene. The rearrangement joins TRBV2 to TRBJ2-2; possibly TRBD1 for D (6 bases). Trimming took 6 bases from V and 0 from J, leaving 11 bases between them. The CDR3 spans 15 residues. Germline V CDR1 and CDR2: SNHLY, FYNNEI. CDR3 protein: CASRRQDANTGELFF. The covered CDR3 bases are TGTGCCAGCAGAAGACAGGACGCGAACACCGGGGAG.

Turning to this clone: Read coverage stops 3 residues before the CDR3 terminus; the germline J gene supplies the remainder. The V gene is TRBV20-1, the J gene TRBJ2-7; D remains ambiguous. Germline V gene data show CDR1 as DFQATT and CDR2 as SNEGSKA (reference sequence). V was cut by 1 base and J by 5 bases, with 6 bases left in between. The CDR3 sequence is 11 residues long. CDR3: CSARVADEQYF. The CDR3 DNA, read in part, is TGCAGTGCTAGAGTGGCAGACGAG.

This clone was seen many times. The CDR3 spells CASSRDRFDYGYTF. The part of the CDR3 DNA that was read is TGCGCCAGCAGCCGAGACAGGTTCGACTATGGC. This chain uses TRBV5-1 with TRBJ1-2; tentatively, D is TRBD1 (6 bases). The sequenced fragment ends 3 residues before the CDR3 boundary, so the rest is inferred from the germline J gene. Germline CDR1 and CDR2: SGHRS and YFSETQ. This CDR3 spans 14 amino acids. Trimming took 4 bases from V and 3 from J, leaving 13 bases between them.

This clone occurred many times. Read sequence stops 3 residues before the CDR3 end, and the germline J gene provides the missing end. The J gene is TRBJ2-1, the V gene TRBV5-1; TRBD1 matches at 7 bases. Germline V gene sequence: CDR1 SGHRS, CDR2 YFSETQ. Unmatched junction bases numbered 4, after V lost 5 bases and J lost 5 bases. This CDR3 has 13 residues. The CDR3 sequence is CASRGTGDNEQFF. CDR3 DNA, as far as it was read: TGCGCCAGCAGAGGAACAGGGGACAATGAG.

This clone was recorded at least ten times. The read halts 3 residues ahead of the CDR3 end, with the missing end drawn from the germline J gene. This chain connects TRBV20-1 to TRBJ1-1; the D gene is possibly TRBD1 (5 bases). The V and J ends lost 6 bases and 4 bases respectively, with 15 bases between them. Germline V gives CDR1 DFQATT, CDR2 SNEGSKA (reference sequence). The CDR3 covers 13 residues. The DNA read from the CDR3 is TGCAGTGCCCAGACTGTCGGGGGCACTGAA. Protein sequence: CSAQTVGGTE. The full CDR3 reads CSAQTVGGTEAFF.

At least ten counts were recorded for this clone. With the read ending 3 residues before the CDR3 end, the germline J gene is used to fill in that end. V usage is TRBV5-1 and J usage is TRBJ2-3; TRBD2 aligns across 8 bases. Trimming at V came to 3 bases and at J to 2 bases, leaving 5 bases not matched to a gene. The CDR3 contains 15 residues. Germline assignment: CDR1 SGHRS and CDR2 YFSETQ. CDR3 sequence reads: CASSSGLADTDTQYF. The part of the CDR3 DNA that was read is TGCGCCAGCAGCTCTGGACTAGCTGACACAGATACG.

This clone has a count of ten or more. The CDR3 extends 3 residues past the end of the read, so its final part is completed from the germline J gene. The chain couples TRBV7-9 to TRBJ2-1, with D maybe TRBD1 (5 bases). Germline V gene lookup returns CDR1 SEHNR and CDR2 FQNEAQ (reference sequence). CDR3 size: 15 residues. Trimming pared 6 bases from V and 5 bases from J, leaving 17 bases between. The sequenced part of the CDR3 DNA is TGTGCCAGCAGGGAAGGGGTGACGGCCAACAATGAG. It translates to CASREGVTANNE. The full CDR3 protein reads CASREGVTANNEQFF.

The table lists this clone with many counts. The read terminates 3 residues before the CDR3 end, so the remaining end is supplied by the germline J gene. The rearrangement links TRBV20-1 to TRBJ1-2, with 8 bases lining up with TRBD1. There are 13 residues in the CDR3. After removal of 3 bases from V and 2 bases from J, the junction contained 2 bases not matched to a gene. CDR1 is DFQATT, CDR2 SNEGSKA, per germline (reference sequence). The CDR3 DNA, read in part, is TGCAGTGCTAGGGACAGGGAGAACTATGGC. It is translated as CSARDRENYG. From start to end, the CDR3 is CSARDRENYGYTF.